This is a list of T cell receptor beta chains from one sample in a study of OX40 agonist ivuxolimab in advanced cancers. Profiled with immunoSEQ multiplex PCR; TCRdb holds only in-frame clones, not every one. The profile shows about 110,000 clones, roughly 90% of them singletons. The sample consisted of CD4+ or CD8+ T cells sorted from blood, taken in a trial of the OX40 agonist ivuxolimab. Receptors originate from an adult with an advanced solid tumor such as melanoma, head and neck, liver or kidney cancer. Both conserved end residues are part of each CDR3. The D gene is left open where the match is weak. Rows give clone size only sometimes, using once, few, many, or a class for an expanded clone.

CASSRRTGEGGDTGELFF,TGCGCCAGCAGCCGAAGGACAGGGGAGGGTGGAGACACCGGGGAGCTGTTTTTT,TRBD1,once,TRBV5-1,TRBJ2-2
CASSESTRNIYGYTF,TGCGCCAGCAGTGAGTCGACCAGAAATATCTATGGCTACACCTTC,-,-,TRBV10-2,TRBJ1-2
CASSPGGLSYEQYF,TGTGCCAGCTCACCCGGGGGTCTCTCCTACGAGCAGTACTTC,-,once,TRBV18,TRBJ2-7
CASSPMEGSMNTEAFF,TGTGCCAGCTCACCAATGGAAGGGAGCATGAACACTGAAGCTTTCTTT,-,few,TRBV18,TRBJ1-1
CASASADSAGGDTQYF,TGTGCCAGCGCCTCCGCCGACTCGGCGGGGGGGGATACGCAGTATTTT,TRBD2,-,TRBV4-2,TRBJ2-3
CASSKTTGGNQPQHF,TGTGCCAGCAGTAAGACCACAGGGGGCAATCAGCCCCAGCATTTT,TRBD1,-,TRBV6-5,TRBJ1-5
CASRSSTSGGQETQYF,TGTGCCAGTAGAAGCTCCACTAGCGGGGGACAAGAGACCCAGTACTTC,TRBD2,-,TRBV19,TRBJ2-5
CASSPPPGLAGGRTTYEQYF,TGTGCCAGCTCACCTCCTCCGGGACTAGCGGGGGGCCGCACCACCTACGAGCAGTACTTC,TRBD2,-,TRBV18,TRBJ2-7
CASSSRGDGLIGELFF,TGTGCCAGCAGCTCAAGAGGTGACGGGTTGATAGGGGAGCTGTTTTTT,-,-,TRBV9,TRBJ2-2
CASSATSTTEQYF,TGTGCTAGCAGCGCGACCAGTACTACCGAGCAGTACTTC,-,medium-sized,TRBV7-7,TRBJ2-7
CASSYSIQGHEQYF,TGTGCCAGCAGTTACTCGATTCAGGGCCACGAGCAGTACTTC,-,once,TRBV6-6,TRBJ2-7
CASSRDRGDEKLFF,TGTGCCAGCAGCCGTGACAGGGGGGATGAAAAACTGTTTTTT,TRBD1,-,TRBV7-9,TRBJ1-4
CASSQTLWPGETQYF,TGTGCCAGCAGTCAAACGCTTTGGCCCGGAGAGACCCAGTACTTC,-,-,TRBV27,TRBJ2-5
CASSKQETYNEQFF,TGTGCCAGCAGCAAACAGGAAACCTACAATGAGCAGTTCTTC,-,-,TRBV7-3,TRBJ2-1
CASLRRITDTQYF,TGTGCCAGCCTAAGGAGGATCACAGATACGCAGTATTTT,-,-,TRBV2,TRBJ2-3
CASSLGGQSGAFF,TGTGCCAGCAGCTTAGGGGGTCAATCGGGGGCTTTCTTT,-,-,TRBV11-3,TRBJ1-1
CASSLESRATYEQYF,TGTGCCAGCAGCTTGGAGTCCAGGGCTACCTACGAGCAGTACTTC,-,-,TRBV5-5,TRBJ2-7
CASRGWYEQYF,TGTGCCAGTAGGGGGTGGTACGAGCAGTACTTC,-,-,TRBV19,TRBJ2-7
CASSQVTGQSPLHF,TGTGCCAGCAGCCAAGTGACAGGGCAGTCACCCCTCCACTTT,TRBD1,-,TRBV14,TRBJ1-6
CASTPRSGGALNEQFF,TGTGCCAGTACCCCTCGTAGCGGGGGGGCCTTGAATGAGCAGTTCTTC,TRBD2,-,TRBV19,TRBJ2-1
CASSRRDRGVTGYTF,TGTGCCAGCTCGAGGAGGGACAGGGGCGTTACTGGCTACACCTTC,TRBD1,-,TRBV6-5,TRBJ1-2
CASSATTGGLYEQYF,TGTGCCAGCAGCGCCACGACAGGGGGCTTGTACGAGCAGTACTTC,TRBD1,-,TRBV9,TRBJ2-7
CASSLRGIYTDTQYF,TGTGCCAGCAGCCTCCGGGGCATCTACACAGATACGCAGTATTTT,-,-,TRBV9,TRBJ2-3
CASKFGPSTDTQYF,TGTGCCAGCAAATTCGGACCAAGCACAGATACGCAGTATTTT,-,-,TRBV9,TRBJ2-3
CASSEVNGEYEQYF,TGTGCCAGCAGTGAAGTCAATGGAGAGTACGAGCAGTACTTC,-,-,TRBV6-1,TRBJ2-7
CASRRTGGTGETQYF,TGTGCCAGCAGGAGGACAGGAGGGACGGGAGAGACCCAGTACTTC,-,-,TRBV2,TRBJ2-5
CASSLFGVGPETQYF,TGTGCCAGCAGCTTATTTGGGGTGGGGCCAGAGACCCAGTACTTC,-,-,TRBV7-9,TRBJ2-5
CASSIGASGDNEQFF,TGTGCCAGTAGTATTGGAGCTAGCGGGGACAATGAGCAGTTCTTC,TRBD2,-,TRBV19,TRBJ2-1
CASSVLTGTGNTGKLFF,TGTGCCAGCAGCGTCCTCACCGGGACCGGGAACACCGGGAAGCTGTTTTTT,-,-,TRBV11-3,TRBJ2-2
CASSAKAMTSNEQFF,TGTGCCAGCAGCGCCAAGGCCATGACTAGCAATGAGCAGTTCTTC,-,few,TRBV9,TRBJ2-1
CAISDMDRGTDTQYF,TGTGCCATCAGTGACATGGACAGAGGCACAGATACGCAGTATTTT,-,-,TRBV10-3,TRBJ2-3
CASSPPVSDEQFF,TGTGCCAGCTCACCCCCCGTTAGCGATGAGCAGTTCTTC,-,-,TRBV18,TRBJ2-1
CASSPGTSGNEQYF,TGCGCCAGCAGCCCCGGGACTAGCGGGAACGAGCAGTACTTC,TRBD2,-,TRBV5-1,TRBJ2-7
CASHQNTEAFF,TGTGCCAGTCATCAGAACACTGAAGCTTTCTTT,-,-,TRBV6-1,TRBJ1-1
CASSLGGQTGELFF,TGTGCCAGCAGCTTGGGGGGGCAGACCGGGGAGCTGTTTTTT,-,-,TRBV11-2,TRBJ2-2
CASRGTGGDEQYF,TGTGCCAGCAGAGGGACAGGGGGGGACGAGCAGTACTTC,TRBD1,few,TRBV2,TRBJ2-7
CASSEQRSEPQHF,TGTGCCAGCAGTGAACAACGGAGTGAGCCCCAGCATTTT,-,-,TRBV6-1,TRBJ1-5
CASSVGSSGGDNEQFF,TGTGCCAGCAGCGTAGGGTCTAGCGGGGGGGACAATGAGCAGTTCTTC,TRBD2,-,TRBV9,TRBJ2-1
CASSPGQSATNYGYTF,TGTGCCAGTAGTCCCGGACAGAGCGCTACTAACTATGGCTACACCTTC,-,-,TRBV19,TRBJ1-2
CASSLALSYSYEQYF,TGTGCCAGCAGCTTAGCCCTCTCCTACTCCTACGAGCAGTACTTC,-,-,TRBV11-2,TRBJ2-7
CAISESTDYGYTF,TGTGCCATCAGTGAGTCTACGGACTATGGCTACACCTTC,-,few,TRBV10-3,TRBJ1-2
CASTPSGLEETQYF,TGTGCCAGTACCCCTTCGGGGCTGGAAGAGACCCAGTACTTC,-,once,TRBV19,TRBJ2-5
CASSEEGTGYTF,TGTGCCAGCAGTGAGGAGGGCACCGGCTACACCTTC,-,-,TRBV2,TRBJ1-2
CASSSYFAYEQYF,TGTGCCAGCAGCTCCTACTTCGCCTACGAGCAGTACTTC,-,-,TRBV13,TRBJ2-7
CASSQEQGADSYNSPLHF,TGCGCCAGCAGCCAGGAACAGGGGGCGGACTCCTATAATTCACCCCTCCACTTT,TRBD1,once,TRBV4-1,TRBJ1-6
CASSYRDSYGYTF,TGTGCCAGCAGTTACCGGGACAGCTATGGCTACACCTTC,TRBD1,few,TRBV28,TRBJ1-2
CASNNGASRTEAFF,TGTGCCAGCAATAATGGGGCTTCGAGGACTGAAGCTTTCTTT,-,-,TRBV2,TRBJ1-1
CASSDVGGPYNEQFF,TGTGCCAGCAGTGACGTGGGGGGTCCCTACAATGAGCAGTTCTTC,-,once,TRBV6-4,TRBJ2-1
CASSPRAGSGYTF,TGCGCCAGCAGCCCACGGGCTGGGTCTGGCTACACCTTC,-,-,TRBV5-1,TRBJ1-2
CASSIVGTGYGYTF,TGTGCCAGTAGTATAGTCGGGACAGGCTATGGCTACACCTTC,TRBD1,-,TRBV19,TRBJ1-2
CASSGDRTNEKLFF,TGTGCCAGCAGTGGAGACAGGACTAATGAAAAACTGTTTTTT,-,-,TRBV2,TRBJ1-4
CASSSWGFGGVTYEQYF,TGTGCCAGCAGTTCCTGGGGGTTTGGGGGGGTAACCTACGAGCAGTACTTC,TRBD2,-,TRBV28,TRBJ2-7
CASRPLDRQVYEQYF,TGTGCCAGCAGGCCCCTAGACAGGCAAGTCTACGAGCAGTACTTC,-,-,TRBV6-5,TRBJ2-7
CASSEGHALVTEAFF,TGTGCCAGCAGTGAAGGACATGCGCTGGTCACTGAAGCTTTCTTT,-,-,TRBV6-1,TRBJ1-1